The clone carrying this T cell receptor beta chain was observed a single time. No antigen is known for it. The sample belongs to a study of blood T cells in healthy people across ages. The ends were cut back, 5 bases at V and 1 base at J, with 11 bases in the middle. The CDR3 is made up of 14 amino acids. Germline-derived CDR1 and CDR2 are MDHEN and SYDVKM. The authors ran a second PCR of roughly 6 to 12 cycles using a sample-barcoded 5' primer and a J-beta primer mix. A template-switch adaptor containing 12 random nucleotides labeled each cDNA molecule. TCRdb re-called the 5' RACE reads through MiXCR, storing one row per CDR3 protein. Of about 1.4 million distinct CDR3 sequences listed, roughly 60% are singletons. Overall study results and limits: Diversity estimated from one million T cells was considered an underestimate. Shifts in expanded clonotypes may have been confounded by donor CMV status, which was unknown.

Sequencing input: blood. This sequence joins TRBV28 and TRBJ1-2; D uncertain. The sequence came from a man between 18 and 29 years old in good health. For the CDR3, the DNA is TGTGCCAGCAGTGTTTCTCGGAGTAACTATGGCTACACCTTC. Its protein is CASSVSRSNYGYTF.